The T cell receptor (beta chain) under discussion was sequenced for a study of blood T cell repertoires in COVID-19. Study-wide context: Samples representing acute and convalescent COVID-19 were sourced from the United States, Italy and Spain. From T cells, B-cell-depleted T cells, or PBMCs came the material, which was cDNA or gDNA.

Profiling relied on immunoSEQ multiplex PCR, and the TCRdb table lists in-frame clones only, not all of them. The data hold around 130,000 clones, with approximately 83% observed a single time. This clone was detected only a few times. Input material: peripheral blood. The TCR sequence derives from a woman between 45 and 60 years old with acute or convalescent COVID-19.

CDR3 amino acids: CASSEGRLDSNQPQHF. The CDR3 DNA reads TGTGCCAGCAGTGAAGGGAGACTGGATAGCAATCAGCCCCAGCATTTT. The V call is TRBV6-1, the J call TRBJ1-5; D is uncertain. V was pared by 1 base and J by 0 bases, with 10 bases between. Looked up from germline, CDR1 is MNHNS and CDR2 is SASEGT. This CDR3 has 16 residues.